This record covers a single T cell receptor (beta chain). The record originates from a study of blood T cell repertoires in COVID-19. At the level of the study: PBMCs, B-cell-depleted T cells, or T cells were the source of the cDNA or gDNA that made up the material.

Per the authors' pipeline: The assay estimated nucleated cells by amplifying reference gene primers. Measured with immunoSEQ multiplex PCR; TCRdb has only the in-frame clones, and not every one. The V and J calls and clone size are taken from that table; D and trimming were inferred from the DNA. The sample records approximately 94,000 clones, about 89% being singletons. The CDR3 is 16 amino acids. Germline values: CDR1 MNHEY, CDR2 SMNVEV (reference sequence). J lost 0 bases, V lost 6 bases, and 6 bases had no gene match. The sequencing input was peripheral blood. This chain connects TRBV27 to TRBJ1-4; 8 bases fit TRBD1. The receptor was isolated from a man aged 45 to 65 with active COVID-19. The CDR3 DNA is TGTGCCAGCAGAACGGACAGGGCTTCAACTAATGAAAAACTGTTTTTT. Amino acids: CASRTDRASTNEKLFF.